This TCR beta chain was identified during a study of graft-versus-host responses after intestinal transplantation. Study information: Induction using anti-thymocyte globulin, followed by tacrolimus and steroids for roughly 3 years, was given to all recipients.

The ends were cut back, 4 bases at V and 4 bases at J, with 19 bases in the middle. The CDR3 loop spans 17 amino acids. CDR1 is WNHNN and CDR2 is SYGVQD in the germline V gene (reference sequence). As regards this clone: Its antigen is unknown.

General observations from the study: Among recipient marrow samples, GvH clones were found; some appeared first in ileum or blood.

TCRdb's table, derived via immunoSEQ multiplex PCR, lists solely in-frame clones and lacks some. The table includes more than 70,000 clones, about 90% detected once. This TCR came from a human donor who received an intestinal transplant. The sequenced sample was unstimulated CD4+ T cells sorted from spleen or lymph node cells, obtained before intestinal transplant. The chain employs TRBV10-1 and TRBJ2-2, with D possibly being TRBD1 (5 bases). As DNA, the CDR3 is TGCGCCAGCAGTGGTTTTTTCGGCAGGGCAGGCACCGGGGAGCTGTTTTTT. It encodes CASSGFFGRAGTGELFF.